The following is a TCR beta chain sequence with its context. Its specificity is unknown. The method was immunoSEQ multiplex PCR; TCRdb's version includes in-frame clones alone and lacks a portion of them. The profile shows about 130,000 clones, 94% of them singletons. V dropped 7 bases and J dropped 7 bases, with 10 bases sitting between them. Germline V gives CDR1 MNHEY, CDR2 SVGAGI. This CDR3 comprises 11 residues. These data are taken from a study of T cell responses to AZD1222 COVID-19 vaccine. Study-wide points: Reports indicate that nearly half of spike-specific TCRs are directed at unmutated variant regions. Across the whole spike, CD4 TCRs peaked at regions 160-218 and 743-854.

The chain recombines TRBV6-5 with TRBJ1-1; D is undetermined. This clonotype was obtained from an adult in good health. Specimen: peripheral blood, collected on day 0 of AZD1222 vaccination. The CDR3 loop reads CASIMGGEAFF. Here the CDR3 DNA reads TGTGCCAGCATTATGGGCGGTGAAGCTTTCTTT.